One and the same sample provided the 3 T cell receptor beta chains below, sequenced in a study of CD8 T cells in Susac syndrome. A quantity of about 0.45 to 1 ug RNA underwent reverse transcription using random hexamers. TCRdb re-called the immunoSEQ multiplex PCR reads with MiXCR, one entry per CDR3 protein. The sample consists of 55,000 to 80,000 distinct CDR3 sequences, just over 90% of them appearing once. The specimen was CD4+ T cells from PBMCs. The receptor set was obtained from a human donor with Susac syndrome.

This clonotype was seen only once. This chain links TRBV28 with TRBJ1-2; TRBD1 agrees at 7 bases. This CDR3 has 13 residues. Trimming cost V 6 bases and J 4 bases; bases outside gene matches: 5. The germline V gene encodes CDR1 MDHEN and CDR2 SYDVKM. The CDR3 bases are TGTGCCAGCAGGTCTGGGACAGTCTATGGCTACACCTTC. Residues: CASRSGTVYGYTF.

The CDR3 here is CASSLLQGDINTQYF. CDR3 DNA: TGCGCCAGCAGCTTGCTACAGGGTGACATTAATACGCAGTATTTT. The V and J genes are TRBV5-1 and TRBJ2-3, with D possibly TRBD1 on 6 matching bases. Germline lookup yields CDR1 SGHRS and CDR2 YFSETQ. This CDR3 has 15 residues. V shed 1 base and J shed 7 bases, with 16 bases lying between them.

The J gene is TRBJ1-2, the V gene TRBV7-2, with no clear D. The germline CDR1 and CDR2 sequences are SGHTA and FQGNSA. V lost 3 bases and J lost 2, with 13 bases in between. This CDR3 comprises 15 residues. The CDR3 coding sequence is TGTGCCAGCAGCTTTACCCCCGGAACGAACTATGGCTACACCTTC. The encoded protein is CASSFTPGTNYGYTF.